Listed below are T cell receptor beta chains from one sample, sequenced in a study of cytomegalovirus exposure and HLA in healthy donors. Profiled with immunoSEQ multiplex PCR; TCRdb holds only in-frame clones, not every one. The sample consists of about 240,000 clones, about 81% of them appearing once. Sequencing was performed on PBMCs. Receptors were obtained from a woman in her thirties or forties in good health and CMV-seropositive. The CDR3 runs from the conserved cysteine through the conserved F or W. D genes are given only for firm matches. Not every row has a clone size; where given, it reads once, few, many or a size class.

j_gene	v_gene	d_gene	abundance	CDR3aa	CDR3nt
TRBJ1-1	TRBV19	TRBD1	NA	CASSAPGQGNTEAFF	TGTGCCAGTAGTGCACCGGGACAGGGGAACACTGAAGCTTTCTTT
TRBJ1-5	TRBV30	NA	NA	CAVATINQPQHF	TGTGCCGTGGCCACTATCAATCAGCCCCAGCATTTT
TRBJ2-5	TRBV15	TRBD2	NA	CATSRRTSREETQYF	TGTGCCACCAGCAGGCGGACTAGCCGGGAAGAGACCCAGTACTTC
TRBJ2-1	TRBV5-1	TRBD2	NA	CASSEPREGSEQFF	TGCGCCAGCAGCGAGCCGCGGGAGGGAAGTGAGCAGTTCTTC
TRBJ1-1	TRBV19	NA	NA	CASTKGGAWTEAFF	TGTGCCAGTACCAAGGGGGGGGCATGGACTGAAGCTTTCTTT
TRBJ1-1	TRBV7-8	NA	NA	CASSLVGQTTEAFF	TGTGCCAGCAGCTTAGTGGGGCAGACCACTGAAGCTTTCTTT
TRBJ2-2	TRBV30	NA	NA	CAWRYSRTGELFF	TGTGCCTGGAGGTATAGCCGCACCGGGGAGCTGTTTTTT
TRBJ2-3	TRBV7-9	NA	NA	CASSLSDYTDTQYF	TGTGCCAGCAGCTTATCAGACTACACAGATACGCAGTATTTT
TRBJ2-7	TRBV29-1	NA	few	CSVEIGTGLSYEQYF	TGCAGCGTTGAAATCGGGACTGGCCTCTCCTACGAGCAGTACTTC
TRBJ1-3	TRBV4-3	NA	NA	CASSQVFGQYSGNTIYF	TGCGCCAGCAGCCAAGTTTTCGGACAGTACTCTGGAAACACCATATATTTT
TRBJ1-3	TRBV11-2	NA	NA	CASSLIRGSSGNTIYF	TGTGCCAGCAGCTTAATCCGGGGGAGCTCTGGAAACACCATATATTTT
TRBJ1-6	TRBV19	NA	few	CASNNREVSSYNSPLHF	TGTGCCAGTAACAACAGGGAAGTGAGCTCCTATAATTCACCCCTCCACTTT
TRBJ1-5	TRBV7-8	TRBD1	NA	CASSSTGGNQPQHF	TGTGCCAGCAGCTCTACAGGGGGCAATCAGCCCCAGCATTTT
TRBJ2-5	TRBV30	NA	NA	CAWSVGQMTQYF	TGTGCCTGGAGTGTGGGGCAGATGACCCAGTACTTC
TRBJ2-3	TRBV7-4	TRBD2	NA	CASSLNLGLAGGADTQYF	TGTGCCAGCAGCTTGAACCTTGGACTAGCGGGGGGAGCAGATACGCAGTATTTT
TRBJ1-2	TRBV20-1	NA	NA	CSAESNYGYTF	TGCAGTGCTGAGAGTAACTATGGCTACACCTTC
TRBJ2-7	TRBV7-8	TRBD1	NA	CASSYGTGLGYEQYF	TGTGCCAGCAGCTATGGGACAGGGTTGGGCTACGAGCAGTACTTC
TRBJ1-5	TRBV7-2	TRBD1	NA	CASSLRTGSQPQHF	TGTGCCAGCAGCTTAAGGACAGGGAGTCAGCCCCAGCATTTT
TRBJ2-7	TRBV9	NA	NA	CASSPSGQTTYEQYF	TGTGCCAGCAGCCCATCGGGACAAACTACCTACGAGCAGTACTTC
TRBJ2-4	TRBV5-1	TRBD2	NA	CASSLAGGRAGAKNIQYF	TGCGCCAGCAGCTTGGCGGGCGGGAGGGCCGGGGCCAAAAACATTCAGTACTTC
TRBJ2-5	TRBV7-2	TRBD2	few	CASSWGLGVETQYF	TGTGCCAGCAGCTGGGGACTAGGGGTAGAGACCCAGTACTTC
TRBJ2-3	TRBV11-3	TRBD2	NA	CASSLGTSGRTDTQYF	TGTGCCAGCAGCTTAGGTACTAGCGGGCGCACAGATACGCAGTATTTT
TRBJ2-3	TRBV9	TRBD2	NA	CASSVGTSGGAADTQYF	TGTGCCAGCAGCGTGGGGACTAGCGGGGGGGCCGCAGATACGCAGTATTTT
TRBJ1-4	TRBV7-8	TRBD1	once	CASSFETGYNEKLFF	TGTGCCAGCAGCTTTGAGACAGGGTACAACGAAAAACTGTTTTTT
TRBJ2-2	TRBV4-2	TRBD2	NA	CASSQPGLAGDTGELFF	TGTGCCAGCAGCCAACCGGGACTAGCGGGGGACACCGGGGAGCTGTTTTTT
TRBJ2-1	TRBV4-1	TRBD1	NA	CASSQDLGGPYNEQFF	TGCGCCAGCAGCCAAGATCTAGGGGGCCCCTACAATGAGCAGTTCTTC
TRBJ2-7	TRBV19	NA	NA	CASSFGQFYEQYF	TGTGCCAGTAGTTTTGGACAGTTCTACGAGCAGTACTTC
TRBJ2-7	TRBV27	TRBD1	NA	CASSLLQGVRNEQYF	TGTGCCAGCAGTTTATTGCAGGGGGTAAGGAACGAGCAGTACTTC
TRBJ2-7	TRBV4-2	TRBD2	NA	CASSQSLAGGAYEQYF	TGTGCCAGCAGCCAATCCTTAGCGGGAGGGGCCTACGAGCAGTACTTC
TRBJ1-1	TRBV13	TRBD1	NA	CASSLGRGTGGFLQAFF	TGTGCCAGCAGCTTAGGCCGGGGGACAGGGGGCTTCCTTCAAGCTTTCTTT
TRBJ1-5	TRBV30	NA	NA	CAWSRGANQPQHF	TGTGCCTGGAGTCGTGGGGCAAATCAGCCCCAGCATTTT
TRBJ1-3	TRBV5-1	NA	NA	CASSLVGSLVGNTIYF	TGCGCCAGCAGCTTGGTCGGGTCCCTAGTGGGAAACACCATATATTTT
TRBJ1-4	TRBV18	TRBD1	NA	CASSPGQGVLGEKLFF	TGTGCCAGCTCACCGGGACAGGGGGTGCTCGGTGAAAAACTGTTTTTT
TRBJ2-7	TRBV11-1	TRBD1	NA	CASSGRDRATYEQYF	TGTGCCAGCAGCGGCCGGGACAGGGCTACCTACGAGCAGTACTTC
TRBJ2-5	TRBV5-6	NA	NA	CASSPDYQNKETQYF	TGTGCCAGCAGCCCGGACTACCAGAACAAAGAGACCCAGTACTTC
TRBJ2-7	TRBV30	NA	NA	CAWSDRYSRSPSYEQYF	TGTGCCTGGAGTGACCGGTATTCGCGTTCTCCTTCCTACGAGCAGTACTTC
TRBJ2-1	TRBV7-6	TRBD2	NA	CASSPGTIQFF	TGTGCCAGCAGCCCCGGGACTATTCAGTTCTTC
TRBJ2-7	TRBV21-1	NA	NA	CASMIRDRSYEQYF	TGTGCCAGCATGATCCGGGACAGATCCTACGAGCAGTACTTC
TRBJ2-7	TRBV21-1	NA	NA	CASSASPTSGGVSEQYF	TGTGCCAGCAGCGCCAGCCCGACTAGCGGGGGGGTAAGCGAGCAGTACTTC
TRBJ1-3	TRBV9	NA	few	CASSASRASGNTIYF	TGTGCCAGCAGCGCAAGCAGGGCTTCTGGAAACACCATATATTTT
TRBJ2-1	TRBV13	TRBD2	NA	CASSPGLAGVLSEQFF	TGTGCCAGCAGCCCTGGACTAGCGGGAGTTTTGAGTGAGCAGTTCTTC
TRBJ2-3	TRBV27	TRBD2	NA	CASSHSSGRPPDTQYF	TGTGCCAGCAGTCATTCTAGCGGGAGGCCGCCGGATACGCAGTATTTT
TRBJ2-5	TRBV6-1	NA	NA	CASSLDRIQETQYF	TGTGCCAGCAGCCTCGACAGAATACAAGAGACCCAGTACTTC
TRBJ2-3	TRBV6-1	NA	NA	CASMNPAGPDTQYF	TGTGCCAGTATGAACCCCGCAGGGCCAGATACGCAGTATTTT
TRBJ1-1	TRBV5-1	TRBD1	NA	CASSLPTGANTEAFF	TGCGCCAGCAGCTTACCTACAGGGGCCAACACTGAAGCTTTCTTT
TRBJ1-2	TRBV4-1	TRBD1	NA	CASSLATGTGSNYGYTF	TGCGCCAGCAGCCTTGCTACCGGGACAGGGTCTAACTATGGCTACACCTTC
TRBJ1-2	TRBV27	NA	NA	CASSLIGGFRAHYGYTF	TGTGCCAGCAGTTTAATTGGAGGGTTCAGGGCCCACTATGGCTACACCTTC
TRBJ1-1	TRBV30	TRBD1	once	CAWSGQGVTEAFF	TGTGCCTGGAGTGGACAGGGGGTAACTGAAGCTTTCTTT
TRBJ2-3	TRBV4-1	NA	few	CASSQAAGGRTDTQYF	TGCGCCAGCAGCCAAGCCGCAGGAGGTCGTACAGATACGCAGTATTTT
TRBJ2-2	TRBV7-9	TRBD2	NA	CASSPRLAGVVGTGELFF	TGTGCCAGCAGCCCGCGACTAGCGGGAGTGGTGGGCACCGGGGAGCTGTTTTTT
TRBJ2-7	TRBV5-6	NA	once	CASSLSLRLEQYF	TGTGCCAGCAGCTTGAGTTTGCGACTCGAGCAGTACTTC
TRBJ2-6	TRBV7-2	TRBD1	NA	CASSATGNSGANVLTF	TGTGCCAGCAGCGCGACAGGGAACTCTGGGGCCAACGTCCTGACTTTC